The T cell receptor (beta chain) described here comes from a study of beta chain features in type 1 diabetes. At the level of the study: No age, gender or cell yield differences were seen between patients and healthy donors. Broader study findings: Among patients with Type 1 diabetes, TCRB CDR3s were moderately but significantly shorter in every one of the four CD4+ subsets. An over-representation of cells with high TCR expression could result from cDNA sequencing. Still unanswered here is whether HLA type influences TCRB rearrangement.

Every bit of the isolated RNA underwent reverse transcription, so sequencing read expressed TCRB transcripts. TCRdb's copy holds only in-frame clones and misses some; the assay was immunoSEQ multiplex PCR. The table lists 93,000 or so clones, 28% of them singletons, with less than 0.65% in the top ten. With V trimmed by 4 bases and J by 4 bases, 10 bases remained unmatched. CDR3 length: 16 residues. CDR1 is SGHVS, CDR2 FNYEAQ, per germline. A word on this clone: The antigen remains undetermined.

The chain has TRBV7-6 and TRBJ2-3, with 8 bases matching TRBD2. This receptor was obtained from a young woman with type 1 diabetes. The sample comprised central memory CD4+ T cells from blood. CDR3 nucleotide sequence: TGTGCCAGCAGCTCACTAGCGGTTCGAGGAGCAGATACGCAGTATTTT. Translation gives CASSSLAVRGADTQYF.